These T cell receptor beta chains were read from a single sample in a study of blood T cell repertoires in COVID-19. This table comes from immunoSEQ multiplex PCR, and its TCRdb copy is limited to in-frame clones, with some not included. The sample carries around 300,000 clones, 88% recorded once. Material for sequencing was PBMCs or T cells enriched from blood (not recorded which). The receptor source for this set is a man aged 25-40 years who had recovered from COVID-19. Both conserved end residues are trimmed from each CDR3.

V gene	CDR3 protein
TRBV5-4	ASSADQTGEETQY
TRBV30	ACEQGNQPQH
TRBV6-2/TRBV6-3	ASSSRDRLH
TRBV18	ASSDRGSNQPQH
TRBV27	ASSSTGGYGYT
TRBV18	ASSWAPNTEAF
TRBV5-1	ASSPLQGPYYGYT
TRBV7-2	ASKRDRGPYEQY
TRBV5-4	ASSLRLSNEQF
TRBV14	ASSQDVTRTQY
TRBV5-1	ASSQDLSGFEY
TRBV18	ASSSQGNSNQPQH
TRBV2	ASSLLTSGGFRQF
TRBV2	ASSEGSLHLYGYT
TRBV4-2	ASSQGGGLYNEQF
TRBV9	ASSPRPGGSTDTQY
TRBV5-1	ASSPGHGNEKLF
TRBV3-1/TRBV3-2	ASSQRSADRASGYT
TRBV5-1	ASSLGASEGTEAF
TRBV5-1	ASSSPLADTQY
TRBV21-1	ASSKDYRGLGGTPPYEQY
TRBV5-4	ASSMGLAEYEQF
TRBV6-5	ASSQAGGPYNEQF
TRBV6-5	ASSFQGQGGHEQF
TRBV6-5	ASSYDGGEPQH
TRBV18	ASSPVTSGAGELF
TRBV13	ASSLGGQGEKAF
TRBV19	ASRRTGANTGELF
TRBV30	AWNGGNQPQH
TRBV5-1	ASSLGHRGMNTEAF
TRBV5-6	ASNSGTSSYNEQF
TRBV5-1	ASSLDRGHYGYT
TRBV7-2	ASSPSFEQY
TRBV5-4	ASSLAGRGQGVHEQF
TRBV18	ASSPRGTHPPNQPQH
TRBV6-1	ASSEKGWTENADTQY
TRBV11-2	ASSLRVIGGDLNEQF
TRBV4-1	ASSDQDRGLTGEQY
TRBV6-4	ASSGSPGHNTEAF
TRBV5-1	ASSYRDRGSYEQY
TRBV2	ASRSTGDQPQH
TRBV19	ASSIGQGRDEQY
TRBV4-1	ASSVRAGRPNEQY
TRBV5-6	ASSTGALAYEQY
TRBV29-1	SVVGGTDYGYT
TRBV9	ASSVRGYQETQY
TRBV27	ASSSNRFEETQY
TRBV18	ASSSGSEQF
TRBV6-2/TRBV6-3	ASSYRLKTGEQF
TRBV24-1	ATSEQTGMGEKLF
TRBV5-1	ASSVGQEVEKLF
TRBV2	ASSEAEWGGTDTQY
TRBV30	AWGTSSHNEQF
TRBV7-2	ASSQLSTGELF
TRBV5-1	ASSLGGRGIEQF